A selection of T cell receptor beta chains follows, all from one sample in a study of shared clonotypes between healthy human individuals. This table comes from immunoSEQ multiplex PCR, and its TCRdb copy is limited to in-frame clones, with some not included. Of about 2,200,000 clones listed, around 93% were seen once; the top ten hold roughly 1.8%. Sample: naive CD8+ T cells from PBMCs. These receptors were obtained from a man younger than 35 in good health. Some clones in this sample may be carry-over from other donors' samples. The CDR3 runs from the conserved cysteine through the conserved F or W. The order of the fields is J gene, V gene, clone size, D gene, CDR3 DNA, CDR3 protein. D genes are given only for firm matches. For some rows the clone size is stated as once, few or many, or as a class when expanded; others skip it.

TRBJ2-3 | TRBV27 | . | TRBD1 | TGTGCCAGCAGTCCGGACAGGGCGGCAGATACGCAGTATTTT | CASSPDRAADTQYF
TRBJ1-1 | TRBV9 | few | TRBD1 | TGTGCCAGCAGCGCCCTCCAGGGGGAGTACACTGAAGCTTTCTTT | CASSALQGEYTEAFF
TRBJ2-3 | TRBV9 | . | TRBD2 | TGTGCCAGCAGCGTAGGGCGGGAGGAAAGCACAGATACGCAGTATTTT | CASSVGREESTDTQYF
TRBJ1-2 | TRBV4-3 | . | . | TGCGCCAGCAGCCAAGTTGGGTTTGAATCCGGTAACTATGGCTACACCTTC | CASSQVGFESGNYGYTF
TRBJ1-3 | TRBV19 | . | . | TGTGCCAGTAGTATTCCGGGGGCTCTTTCTGGAAACACCATATATTTT | CASSIPGALSGNTIYF
TRBJ2-1 | TRBV29-1 | . | TRBD2 | TGCAGCGTTGAAGGGACTAGCGGGCCAGGTATCCTTAATGAGCAGTTCTTC | CSVEGTSGPGILNEQFF
TRBJ2-7 | TRBV30 | once | TRBD2 | TGTGCCGGAACCCGGATTGGGAGGGCCTACGAGCAGTACTTC | CAGTRIGRAYEQYF
TRBJ2-2 | TRBV18 | . | TRBD1 | TGTGCCAGCTCACCGCTGGACAGGGCTCACACCGGGGAGCTGTTTTTT | CASSPLDRAHTGELFF
TRBJ1-1 | TRBV7-3 | once | . | TGTGCCAGCAGCTTATTCGGGGGCGGGAACACTGAAGCTTTCTTT | CASSLFGGGNTEAFF
TRBJ1-3 | TRBV28 | . | TRBD1 | TGTGCCAGTGCCCCGGGACAGGCTGGAAACACCATATATTTT | CASAPGQAGNTIYF
TRBJ1-1 | TRBV9 | . | TRBD1 | TGTGCCAGCAGCGAGGACAGGGGTACTGAAGCTTTCTTT | CASSEDRGTEAFF
TRBJ2-7 | TRBV10-3 | . | TRBD2 | TGTGCCATCAGTGGGGGACTAGCGGGAGACGAGCAGTACTTC | CAISGGLAGDEQYF
TRBJ2-7 | TRBV2 | . | . | TGTGCCAGCAGACCCGGACCCGCCCCCACGTACGAGCAGTACTTC | CASRPGPAPTYEQYF
TRBJ1-4 | TRBV6-6 | . | . | TGTGCCAGCAGGAGCACAAAGATGCTGTTTTTT | CASRSTKMLFF
TRBJ2-5 | TRBV4-2 | . | TRBD1 | TGTGCCAGCAGCCCCGGGACAGGCCCCGGGGCCCAGTACTTC | CASSPGTGPGAQYF
TRBJ1-2 | TRBV9 | few | TRBD1 | TGTGCCAGCAGCGTATCCGACAGGGGCTATTATGGCTACACCTTC | CASSVSDRGYYGYTF
TRBJ2-7 | TRBV19 | . | . | TGTGCCAGTAGTTCCCTTGACAGCTCCTACGAGCAGTACTTC | CASSSLDSSYEQYF
TRBJ1-1 | TRBV4-3 | . | TRBD1 | TGCGCCAGCAGCACAGACCGGGACAGGGGCACTGAAGCTTTCTTT | CASSTDRDRGTEAFF
TRBJ2-4 | TRBV7-8 | . | . | TGTGCCAGCAGCCGGCTAGGGGGGTCCAAAAACATTCAGTACTTC | CASSRLGGSKNIQYF
TRBJ2-2 | TRBV10-3 | . | TRBD2 | TGTGCCATCAGCAAGAGGACTAGCGGGAGAAAACCGAACACCGGGGAGCTGTTTTTT | CAISKRTSGRKPNTGELFF
TRBJ2-7 | TRBV13 | . | TRBD2 | TGTGCCAGCAGCTTAGGTCGGGGGGGCCCCAGCTCCTACGAGCAGTACTTC | CASSLGRGGPSSYEQYF
TRBJ2-7 | TRBV5-8 | . | TRBD1 | TGTGCCAGCAGCTACAGGGGGACACCCGAGCAGTACTTC | CASSYRGTPEQYF
TRBJ2-5 | TRBV19 | . | . | TGTGCCAGTAGTATATTGCCAGGGCTCCGCGAGACCCAGTACTTC | CASSILPGLRETQYF
TRBJ2-3 | TRBV9 | once | TRBD2 | TGTGCCAGCAGCGCTAGCGGGAGCGGCACAGATACGCAGTATTTT | CASSASGSGTDTQYF
TRBJ2-7 | TRBV4-1 | . | TRBD1 | TGCGCCAGCAGCCAGACGGACAGGGGGTGGAACGAGCAGTACTTC | CASSQTDRGWNEQYF
TRBJ2-7 | TRBV27 | . | . | TGTGCCAGTTCGGTGGGCGCATACTACGAGCAGTACTTC | CASSVGAYYEQYF
TRBJ2-7 | TRBV7-9 | . | . | TGTGCCAGCAGCCCCTCTGGGCTAATCTACGAGCAGTACTTC | CASSPSGLIYEQYF
TRBJ2-1 | TRBV6-5 | . | . | TGTGCCAGCAGTTACTCCCGTTCGGGCTTTGCCAATGAGCAGTTCTTC | CASSYSRSGFANEQFF
TRBJ2-7 | TRBV9 | once | . | TGTGCCAGCAGCGTAGGGGGAGGACGGCTCCTCTACGAGCAGTACTTC | CASSVGGGRLLYEQYF
TRBJ2-4 | TRBV5-1 | . | TRBD1 | TGCGCCAGCAGTCTCACAGGGGGGTTAGCCAAAAACATTCAGTACTTC | CASSLTGGLAKNIQYF
TRBJ1-5 | TRBV27 | . | . | TGTGCCAGCAGTTTCTTCGGGCAGCCCCAGCATTTT | CASSFFGQPQHF
TRBJ1-1 | TRBV5-6 | . | TRBD1 | TGTGCCAGCAGCTCCGGGACAGGCACTGAAGCTTTCTTT | CASSSGTGTEAFF
TRBJ2-7 | TRBV5-7 | . | . | TGTGCCAGCAGCTTGGGGCTAGCGTACTCCTACGAGCAGTACTTC | CASSLGLAYSYEQYF
TRBJ2-2 | TRBV5-1 | . | . | TGCGCCAGCAGCTTGTACATCGGGTCTGGGGAGCTGTTTTTT | CASSLYIGSGELFF
TRBJ2-6 | TRBV9 | . | . | TGTGCCAGCAGCGCACAAACGGTACGGTTCGCCGGGGCCAACGTCCTGACTTTC | CASSAQTVRFAGANVLTF
TRBJ2-1 | TRBV7-9 | . | . | TGTGCCAGCAGCCCCTATGATGAGCAGTTCTTC | CASSPYDEQFF
TRBJ2-7 | TRBV7-8 | . | TRBD1 | TGTGCCAGCAGCTCAGGACAGGTCTTAACCCGCTACGAGCAGTACTTC | CASSSGQVLTRYEQYF
TRBJ2-1 | TRBV19 | . | . | TGTGCCAGTAGTATAGCGGGCGGGGTCTCCTACAATGAGCAGTTCTTC | CASSIAGGVSYNEQFF
TRBJ1-1 | TRBV7-5 | . | . | TGTGCCAGAAGCTCGATTCAAGAAGCTTTCTTT | CARSSIQEAFF
TRBJ2-2 | TRBV6-4 | . | . | TGTGCCAGCAGTGCGAGCACCGGGGAGCTGTTTTTT | CASSASTGELFF
TRBJ2-1 | TRBV28 | . | TRBD2 | TGTGCCAGCATTGGTGTGCGGGAGTCTTTCCATGAGCAGTTCTTC | CASIGVRESFHEQFF
TRBJ1-2 | TRBV14 | . | . | TGTGCCAGCAGCCCTGACTGGGCAGCTAACTATGGCTACACCTTC | CASSPDWAANYGYTF
TRBJ2-2 | TRBV25-1 | . | TRBD1 | TGTGCCAGCAGTAATGACAGGGGACCCGGGGAGCTGTTTTTT | CASSNDRGPGELFF
TRBJ2-1 | TRBV7-9 | . | . | TGTGCCAGCAGCCTGGGGCAGGGGATATACAATGAGCAGTTCTTC | CASSLGQGIYNEQFF
TRBJ2-7 | TRBV28 | . | . | TGTGCCAGCACGTCGCTGGAGGGCGGGGAAAGCTCCTACGAGCAGTACTTC | CASTSLEGGESSYEQYF
TRBJ2-7 | TRBV4-2 | . | TRBD2 | TGTGCCAGCAGCCAGCGGGAGGGGATATCTTACGAGCAGTACTTC | CASSQREGISYEQYF
TRBJ1-4 | TRBV28 | . | . | TGTGCCAGCAGTTTAAGGCAGTCGTCAGCCAAGGAAAAACTGTTTTTT | CASSLRQSSAKEKLFF
TRBJ2-3 | TRBV29-1 | . | TRBD2 | TGCAGCGTTGATGGCTTTACTAGCGGGAGTTCAGGGACGCAGTATTTT | CSVDGFTSGSSGTQYF
TRBJ2-7 | TRBV27 | . | . | TGTGCCAGCAGTTTGGGCCAAACCTACGAGCAGTACTTC | CASSLGQTYEQYF
TRBJ2-2 | TRBV9 | once | TRBD1 | TGTGCCAGCAGCCATCCCCAGGGGGACAGGGGGCTGGTCGGGGAGCTGTTTTTT | CASSHPQGDRGLVGELFF
TRBJ2-7 | TRBV5-4 | . | . | TGTGCCAGCAGCTTTCAGGGGGGGTCCTACGAGCAGTACTTC | CASSFQGGSYEQYF
TRBJ2-1 | TRBV29-1 | once | . | TGCAGCGTCCCCGATAATGAGCAGTTCTTC | CSVPDNEQFF
TRBJ2-2 | TRBV9 | . | TRBD1 | TGTGCCAGCAGCACCCGACAGGGGTTGGCGACCGGGGAGCTGTTTTTT | CASSTRQGLATGELFF
TRBJ2-3 | TRBV7-9 | . | TRBD1 | TGTGCCAGCAGCTTACCCCAACAGGGGTTGACAGATACGCAGTATTTT | CASSLPQQGLTDTQYF
TRBJ2-6 | TRBV4-3 | . | TRBD2 | TGCGCCAGCAGCCAAGGGCAGCGCTCTAGCGGGATGGAATTCTCTGGGGCCAACGTCCTGACTTTC | CASSQGQRSSGMEFSGANVLTF
TRBJ1-4 | TRBV5-5 | . | . | TGTGCCAGCAGCTTGTTAGGGCCTCCAATTGAAAAACTGTTTTTT | CASSLLGPPIEKLFF
TRBJ2-1 | TRBV4-1 | . | TRBD1 | TGCGCCAGCAGCCACTTGGACAGGGGGAATGAGCAGTTCTTC | CASSHLDRGNEQFF
TRBJ1-4 | TRBV7-8 | . | . | TGTGCCAGCAGCTGGGGACCTCCCGGCGGGGAAAAACTGTTTTTT | CASSWGPPGGEKLFF
TRBJ2-5 | TRBV27 | . | . | TGTGCCAGCAGTTTACTGTCGAGACAAGAGACCCAGTACTTC | CASSLLSRQETQYF